This T cell receptor beta chain was observed in a study of OX40 agonist ivuxolimab in advanced cancers. Turning to the study itself: Ivuxolimab is a fully human IgG2 antibody that activates OX40 (CD134).

General study findings and limits: Doses of 0.1 to 3.0 mg/kg were accompanied by clonal expansion of CD4+ and CD8+ blood T cells by week 6.

Cycle 7 day 1, cycle 4 day 1, and baseline were the timepoints at which blood was sampled. Only in-frame clones appear in the TCRdb table, and some are missing; sequencing was by immunoSEQ multiplex PCR. The sample yields tens of thousands of clones, 87% seen once. In germline, CDR1 is LNHDA, CDR2 SQIVND (reference sequence). This CDR3 region has 14 residues. Trimming cost V 3 bases and J 5 bases, with 10 bases left between them. Concerning this clone: Its antigen is still unknown.

The sequence derives from an adult with an advanced solid tumor such as melanoma, head and neck, liver or kidney cancer. Sequencing was performed on CD4+ or CD8+ T cells sorted from blood, taken in a trial of the OX40 agonist ivuxolimab. The chain employs TRBV19 and TRBJ2-2, with D possibly being TRBD1 (6 bases). The DNA for the CDR3 is TGTGCCAGTAGTATGCGCACAGGGACCGGGGAGCTGTTTTTT. It specifies CASSMRTGTGELFF.